This T cell receptor beta chain is from a study of spatial heterogeneity in lung cancer. Study-level background: A module score for T cells, taken from matched bulk RNA-seq, correlated strongly with TCR transcript counts in tumor regions.

Every TCR cDNA molecule bore its own unique molecular identifier. TCRdb itself ran the 5' RACE reads through MiXCR, one entry per CDR3 protein. The table lists about 24,000 distinct CDR3 sequences, approximately 9% of them singletons. Study-wide findings and caveats: One measure, the expanded intratumoral alpha and beta TCR count, tracked tumor mutation counts.

Points on this clonotype: Its antigen is unknown.

Time point denoted: sample taken at primary tumor resection. Samples were obtained from 65 to 80 donors, all untreated early-stage non-small cell lung cancer patients. Frozen PBMC, nontumor lung or tumor provided whole RNA, which was sequenced unsorted. The clonotype comes from a male donor with early-stage non-small cell lung cancer. The sequencing used lung tumor tissue, collected at surgery.

CDR3 DNA: TGTGCCAGCAGTTTAGGGGGACAGGGGGCTTTCTTT. Protein sequence: CASSLGGQGAFF. V and J are TRBV12-3 or TRBV12-4 and TRBJ1-1, with TRBD1 matching 10 bases. The CDR3 extends over 12 amino acids. V trimming: 1 base; J trimming: 11 bases; junction bases outside the gene matches: 1.